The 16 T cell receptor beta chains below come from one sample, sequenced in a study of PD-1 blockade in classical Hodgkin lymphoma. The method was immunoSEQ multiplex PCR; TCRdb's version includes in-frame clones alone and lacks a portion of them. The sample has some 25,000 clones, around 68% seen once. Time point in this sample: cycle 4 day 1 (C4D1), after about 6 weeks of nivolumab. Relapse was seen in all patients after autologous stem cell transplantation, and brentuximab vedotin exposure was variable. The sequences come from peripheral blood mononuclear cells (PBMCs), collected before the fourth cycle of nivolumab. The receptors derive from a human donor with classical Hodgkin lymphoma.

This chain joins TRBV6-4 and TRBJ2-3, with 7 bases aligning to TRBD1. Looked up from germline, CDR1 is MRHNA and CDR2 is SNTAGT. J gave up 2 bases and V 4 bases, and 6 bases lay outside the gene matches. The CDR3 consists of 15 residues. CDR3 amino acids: CASSVDRVNTDTQYF. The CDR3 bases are TGTGCCAGCAGTGTCGACAGGGTCAACACAGATACGCAGTATTTT.

The CDR3 DNA sequence: TGTGCCAGCAGCCTACAGCCGGCTAATGAAAAACTGTTTTTT. Protein: CASSLQPANEKLFF. The chain combines TRBV7-3 with TRBJ1-4; no reliable D call. Trimming pared 5 bases from V and 3 bases from J, leaving 10 bases between. From germline, CDR1 is SGHTA and CDR2 FQGTGA. The CDR3 loop spans 14 amino acids.

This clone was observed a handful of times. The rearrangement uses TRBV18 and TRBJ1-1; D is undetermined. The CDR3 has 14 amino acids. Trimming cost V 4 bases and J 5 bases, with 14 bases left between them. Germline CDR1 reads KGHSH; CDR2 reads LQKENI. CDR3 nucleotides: TGTGCCAGCTCACAGCAGGTTGGGGATACTGAAGCTTTCTTT. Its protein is CASSQQVGDTEAFF. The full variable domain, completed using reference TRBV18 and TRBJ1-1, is NAGVMQNPRHLVRRRGQEARLRCSPMKGHSHVYWYRQLPEEGLKFMVYLQKENIIDESGMPKERFSAEFPKEGPSILRIQQVVRGDSAAYFCASSQQVGDTEAFFGQGTRLTVV.

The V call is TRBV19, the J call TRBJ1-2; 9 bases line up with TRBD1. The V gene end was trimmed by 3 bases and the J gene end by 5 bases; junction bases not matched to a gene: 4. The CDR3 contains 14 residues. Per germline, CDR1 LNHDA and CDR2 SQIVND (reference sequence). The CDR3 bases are TGTGCCAGTAGTATCCCGGACAGGGGTTATGGCTACACCTTC. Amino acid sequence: CASSIPDRGYGYTF.

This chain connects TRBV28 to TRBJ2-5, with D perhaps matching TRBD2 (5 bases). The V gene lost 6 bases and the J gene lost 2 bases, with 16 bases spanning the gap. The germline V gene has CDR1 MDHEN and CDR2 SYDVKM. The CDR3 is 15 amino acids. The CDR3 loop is CASSLGRGVQETQYF. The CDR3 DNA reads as TGTGCCAGCAGCCTAGGACGGGGAGTACAAGAGACCCAGTACTTC.

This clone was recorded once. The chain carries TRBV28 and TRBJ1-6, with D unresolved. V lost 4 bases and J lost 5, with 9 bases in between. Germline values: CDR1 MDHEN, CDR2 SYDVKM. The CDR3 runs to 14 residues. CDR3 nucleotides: TGTGCCAGCAGTTCACAGTGGGATAATTCACCCCTCCACTTT. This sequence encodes CASSSQWDNSPLHF.

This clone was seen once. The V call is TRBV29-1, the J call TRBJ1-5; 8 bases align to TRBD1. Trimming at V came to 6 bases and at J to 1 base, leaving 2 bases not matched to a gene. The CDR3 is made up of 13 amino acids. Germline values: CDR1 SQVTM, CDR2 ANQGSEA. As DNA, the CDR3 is TGCAGCGTCCAGGGGGCAAGCAATCAGCCCCAGCATTTT. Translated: CSVQGASNQPQHF.

The DNA of the CDR3 is TGTGCCAGCAGTCCACACCCCGATTCCTACGAGCAGTACTTC. Translated: CASSPHPDSYEQYF. The chain is built from TRBV6-5 and TRBJ2-7; unclear D gene. CDR1 and CDR2 from the germline V gene are MNHEY and SVGAGI. The V gene lost 5 bases and the J gene lost 1 base, with 12 bases spanning the gap. The CDR3 sequence is 14 residues long.

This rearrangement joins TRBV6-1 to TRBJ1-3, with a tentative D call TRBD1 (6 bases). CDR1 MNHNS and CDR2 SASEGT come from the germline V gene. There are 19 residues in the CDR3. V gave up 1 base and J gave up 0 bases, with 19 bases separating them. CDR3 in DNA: TGTGCCAGCAGTGAAGGCCCCGCGGGGGCCCCGAGCTCTGGAAACACCATATATTTT. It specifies CASSEGPAGAPSSGNTIYF.

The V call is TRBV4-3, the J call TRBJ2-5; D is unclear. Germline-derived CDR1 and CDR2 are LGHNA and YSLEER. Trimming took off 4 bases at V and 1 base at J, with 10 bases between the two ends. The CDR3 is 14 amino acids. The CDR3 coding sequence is TGCGCCAGCAGCCCCTCGTTAGCCCAAGAGACCCAGTACTTC. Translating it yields CASSPSLAQETQYF.

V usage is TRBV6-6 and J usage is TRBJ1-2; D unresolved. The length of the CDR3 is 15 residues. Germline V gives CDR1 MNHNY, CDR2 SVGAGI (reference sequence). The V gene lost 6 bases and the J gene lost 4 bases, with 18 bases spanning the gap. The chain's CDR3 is CASSPVGSRAYGYTF. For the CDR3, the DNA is TGTGCCAGCAGCCCGGTCGGGTCCCGGGCCTATGGCTACACCTTC.

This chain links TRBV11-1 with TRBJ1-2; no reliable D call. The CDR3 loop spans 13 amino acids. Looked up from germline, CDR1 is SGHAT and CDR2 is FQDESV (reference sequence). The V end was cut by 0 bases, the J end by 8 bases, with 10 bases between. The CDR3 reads CASSLADFGGYTF. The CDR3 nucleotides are TGTGCCAGCAGCTTAGCAGATTTCGGGGGCTACACCTTC. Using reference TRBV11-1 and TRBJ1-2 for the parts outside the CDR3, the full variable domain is EAEVAQSPRYKITEKSQAVAFWCDPISGHATLYWYRQILGQGPELLVQFQDESVVDDSQLPKDRFSAERLKGVDSTLKIQPAELGDSAMYLCASSLADFGGYTFGSGTRLTVV.

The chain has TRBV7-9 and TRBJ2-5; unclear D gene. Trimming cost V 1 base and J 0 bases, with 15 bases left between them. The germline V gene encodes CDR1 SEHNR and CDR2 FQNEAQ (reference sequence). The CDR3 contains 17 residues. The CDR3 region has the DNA TGTGCCAGCAGCTTAGACTTTGACCGCCGGAACCAAGAGACCCAGTACTTC. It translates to CASSLDFDRRNQETQYF.

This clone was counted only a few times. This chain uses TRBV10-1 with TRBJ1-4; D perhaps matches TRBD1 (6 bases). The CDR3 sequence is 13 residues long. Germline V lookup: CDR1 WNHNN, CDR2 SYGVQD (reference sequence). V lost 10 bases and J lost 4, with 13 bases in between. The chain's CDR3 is CANRPGVNEKLFF. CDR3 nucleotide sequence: TGCGCCAACCGACCAGGGGTTAATGAAAAACTGTTTTTT.

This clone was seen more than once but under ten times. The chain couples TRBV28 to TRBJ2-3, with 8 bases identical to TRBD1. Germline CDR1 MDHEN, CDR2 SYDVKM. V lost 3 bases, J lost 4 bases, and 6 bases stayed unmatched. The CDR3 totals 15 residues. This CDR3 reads CASSFPGQGADTQYF. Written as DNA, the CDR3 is TGTGCCAGCAGTTTCCCCGGACAGGGAGCAGATACGCAGTATTTT. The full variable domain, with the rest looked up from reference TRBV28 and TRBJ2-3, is DVKVTQSSRYLVKRTGEKVFLECVQDMDHENMFWYRQDPGLGLRLIYFSYDVKMKEKGDIPEGYSVSREKKERFSLILESASTNQTSMYLCASSFPGQGADTQYFGPGTRLTVL.

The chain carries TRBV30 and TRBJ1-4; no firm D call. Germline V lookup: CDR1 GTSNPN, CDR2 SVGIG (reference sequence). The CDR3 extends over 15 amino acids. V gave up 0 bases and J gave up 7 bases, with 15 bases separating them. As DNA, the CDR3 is TGTGCCTGGAGTGTCCCCCTGCCCTGGGGTGAAAAACTGTTTTTT. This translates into CAWSVPLPWGEKLFF.